The 22 T cell receptor beta chains in this list originate from one sample, sequenced in a study of Ad26.COV2.S vaccination and SARS-CoV-2 variants. Sequencing was performed with immunoSEQ multiplex PCR; in TCRdb, only in-frame clones are kept and a portion is missing. The sample carries around 450,000 clones, roughly 89% recorded once. The sample's treatment: about 20 received Ad26.COV2.S at low or high dose, single or two shots; several received placebo; per-sample allocation not given. Samples analyzed were those drawn on day 63 after the first vaccine or placebo injection. Source: peripheral blood, taken in a trial of Ad26.COV2.S vaccine versus placebo. The receptors were sampled from a person between 18 and 60 years old who received the Ad26.COV2.S COVID-19 vaccine or a placebo.

This chain links TRBV6-2 or TRBV6-3 with TRBJ2-2; no clear D. Between the trimmed V and J ends, which lost 1 base and 7 bases, there was a span of 10 bases. The germline gives CDR1 MNHEY, CDR2 SVGEGT. The length of the CDR3 is 14 residues. The CDR3 spells CASSYLGSHGELFF. The CDR3 DNA reads as TGTGCCAGCAGTTACTTAGGCAGCCACGGGGAGCTGTTTTTT.

This clone was seen only once. The rearrangement links TRBV7-3 to TRBJ1-3; 7 nucleotides line up with TRBD1. This CDR3 comprises 16 residues. Germline values: CDR1 SGHTA, CDR2 FQGTGA. V lost 2 bases and J lost 0; bases outside the gene matches: 4. CDR3: CASSLGTASSGNTIYF. CDR3 nucleotides: TGTGCCAGCAGCTTAGGGACAGCTAGCTCTGGAAACACCATATATTTT.

This chain links TRBV5-1 with TRBJ2-7; 11 positions agree with TRBD1. Germline trimming cut 4 bases from V and 6 bases from J; bases unmatched to any gene: 3. The CDR3 runs to 13 residues. Germline V gene sequence: CDR1 SGHRS, CDR2 YFSETQ. Here the CDR3 reads CASSPGTGGEQYV. The CDR3 nucleotides are TGCGCCAGCAGCCCGGGGACAGGGGGCGAGCAGTACGTC.

The chain joins TRBV24-1 to TRBJ2-5, with 10 bases matching TRBD1. The CDR3 is 16 amino acids. The trim removed 4 bases at V and 5 bases at J, leaving 9 bases unmatched. Germline loops: CDR1 KGHDR, CDR2 SFDVKD. The CDR3 sequence is CATSDRQGASAETQYF. CDR3 sequence (DNA): TGTGCCACCAGTGACAGACAGGGGGCGAGTGCGGAGACCCAGTACTTC.

This chain uses TRBV2 with TRBJ2-7; possible D gene TRBD1, 6 bases. From germline, CDR1 is SNHLY and CDR2 FYNNEI. V was clipped by 10 bases and J by 3 bases, with 22 bases between them. The CDR3 length is 15 residues. CDR3 coding DNA: TGTGCCACCAAGGCCACCGGGACATCTAACTACGAGCAGTACTTC. As protein: CATKATGTSNYEQYF.

The J gene is TRBJ1-1, the V gene TRBV9; 7 positions agree with TRBD1. The CDR3 has 16 residues. Germline V lookup: CDR1 SGDLS, CDR2 YYNGEE. Germline trimming cut 0 bases from V and 1 base from J; bases unmatched to any gene: 6. The CDR3, as DNA: TGTGCCAGCAGCGTAGCCTCACAGGGGAGGAACACTGAAGCTTTCTTT. This codes for CASSVASQGRNTEAFF.

The chain has TRBV6-5 and TRBJ2-7, with 7 bases identical to TRBD1. V trimming: 6 bases; J trimming: 0 bases; junction bases outside the gene matches: 5. Germline CDR1 MNHEY, CDR2 SVGAGI. The CDR3 totals 14 residues. The CDR3 nucleotides are TGTGCCAGCAGAGGACAGGCAGCCTCCTACGAGCAGTACTTC. Translation gives CASRGQAASYEQYF.

This sequence joins TRBV30 and TRBJ1-3; D not resolved. The germline gives CDR1 GTSNPN, CDR2 SVGIG (reference sequence). Trimming left V 2 bases short and J 0 bases short, with 11 bases between. The CDR3 is made up of 15 amino acids. Here the CDR3 reads CAWSRTGSSGNTIYF. In DNA form, the CDR3 reads TGTGCCTGGAGTCGGACGGGGAGCTCTGGAAACACCATATATTTT.

This clone appeared a single time. This chain links TRBV7-3 with TRBJ2-1, with TRBD2 matching 9 bases. Per the germline V gene, CDR1 is SGHTA and CDR2 is FQGTGA. The V segment lost 5 bases and the J segment 9 bases; nucleotides outside the gene matches: 11. The CDR3 spans 15 residues. CDR3 sequence: CASSDWSGGLGEQFF. CDR3 DNA sequence: TGTGCCAGCAGCGATTGGAGCGGGGGGCTAGGTGAGCAGTTCTTC.

This clone was observed a single time. The chain employs TRBV5-1 and TRBJ2-5; tentatively, D is TRBD1 (5 bases). Trimming left V 3 bases short and J 1 base short, with 13 bases between. Per germline, CDR1 SGHRS and CDR2 YFSETQ. This CDR3 region has 15 residues. DNA of the CDR3: TGCGCCAGCAGCTCTGAAGCAGGGATCCAAGAGACCCAGTACTTC. Its protein product is CASSSEAGIQETQYF.

The CDR3 DNA is TGTGCCAGCAGCCCTTTCCCGGGACTAATATACAATGAGCAGTTCTTC. This sequence encodes CASSPFPGLIYNEQFF. The chain carries TRBV7-2 and TRBJ2-1, with 7 positions matching TRBD2. CDR1 and CDR2 (germline): SGHTA, FQGNSA. The CDR3 totals 16 residues. V trimming: 5 bases; J trimming: 4 bases; junction bases outside the gene matches: 11.

The genes are TRBV14 and TRBJ2-1; D call uncertain. The CDR3 contains 13 residues. Germline V CDR1 and CDR2: SGHDN, FVKESK. V was cut by 5 bases and J by 5 bases, with 10 bases left in between. In nucleotides, the CDR3 is TGTGCCAGCAGCTTCGTAGGCAACAATGAGCAGTTCTTC. This translates into CASSFVGNNEQFF. Drawing the rest from reference TRBV14 and TRBJ2-1, the complete variable domain is EAGVTQFPSHSVIEKGQTVTLRCDPISGHDNLYWYRRVMGKEIKFLLHFVKESKQDESGMPNNRFLAERTGGTYSTLKVQPAELEDSGVYFCASSFVGNNEQFFGPGTRLTVL.

J is TRBJ1-4 and V is TRBV6-2 or TRBV6-3; no reliable D call. The CDR3 is 15 residues long. V shed 4 bases and J shed 4 bases, with 13 bases lying between them. The germline CDR1 and CDR2 sequences are MNHEY and SVGEGT. The CDR3 sequence: CASSSRAENNEKLFF. Here the CDR3 DNA reads TGTGCCAGCAGTTCAAGGGCGGAAAATAATGAAAAACTGTTTTTT.

The chain recombines TRBV11-3 with TRBJ1-2, with a weak D call TRBD1 (6 bases). The CDR3 runs 14 residues. The V gene lost 6 bases and the J gene lost 2 bases, with 13 bases spanning the gap. Per the germline V gene, CDR1 is SGHNT and CDR2 is YENEEA. CDR3 loop: CASRKPGTNYGYTF. Here the CDR3 DNA reads TGTGCCAGCAGGAAACCTGGGACAAACTATGGCTACACCTTC.

V usage is TRBV12-3 or TRBV12-4 and J usage is TRBJ2-7; perhaps TRBD1 as D (5 bases). CDR3 length: 12 residues. V was cut by 6 bases and J by 5 bases, with 11 bases left in between. CDR3 amino acids: CASSIRGNEQYF. The CDR3 coding sequence is TGTGCCAGCAGCATTAGGGGTAACGAGCAGTACTTC.

The rearrangement joins TRBV6-6 to TRBJ2-1; D perhaps matches TRBD1 (8 bases). In germline, CDR1 is MNHNY, CDR2 SVGAGI (reference sequence). The length of the CDR3 is 14 residues. Trimming took off 5 bases at V and 7 bases at J, with 15 bases between the two ends. The CDR3 DNA follows: TGTGCCAGCAGTCACAGGGGGGGTGAAAATGAGCAGTTCTTC. Its protein product is CASSHRGGENEQFF.

This chain uses TRBV3-1 (or the pseudogene TRBV3-2) with TRBJ2-1; D is uncertain. Between the trimmed V and J ends, which lost 4 bases and 0 bases, there was a span of 10 bases. The CDR3 spans 15 residues. Germline V gene sequence: CDR1 LGHDT, CDR2 YNNKEL (reference sequence). CDR3 in DNA: TGTGCCAGCAGCCGACCTTCTACCTCCTACAATGAGCAGTTCTTC. Protein: CASSRPSTSYNEQFF.

Only a few counts were recorded for this clone. This sequence joins TRBV14 and TRBJ1-6; D is possibly TRBD1 (6 bases). Between the trimmed V and J ends, which lost 1 base and 10 bases, there was a span of 8 bases. The germline gives CDR1 SGHDN, CDR2 FVKESK. CDR3 length: 13 residues. CDR3 nucleotides: TGTGCCAGCAGCCAAGTACAGGGCTCACCCCTCCACTTT. Amino acid sequence: CASSQVQGSPLHF.

The genes are TRBV7-2 and TRBJ1-4; D might be TRBD1 (5 bases). Germline lookup yields CDR1 SGHTA and CDR2 FQGNSA. The CDR3 extends over 15 amino acids. Trimming pared 0 bases from V and 8 bases from J, leaving 13 bases between. Here the CDR3 DNA reads TGTGCCAGCAGCTTAGCGTTGGGACGCACCGAAAAACTGTTTTTT. This codes for CASSLALGRTEKLFF.

Details on this clone: One junction end does not reproduce the germline sequence, and a read error may be involved. The chain's CDR3 is CAIREWAEQFF. In DNA, the CDR3 is TGTGCCATCAGGGAGTGGGCTGAGCAGTTCTTC. The rearrangement uses TRBV10-3 and TRBJ2-1; D is undetermined. The germline V gene has CDR1 ENHRY and CDR2 SYGVKD. The CDR3 is 11 residues long.

V and J are TRBV7-9 and TRBJ2-5; possibly TRBD1 or TRBD2 for D (5 bases each). Germline CDR1 and CDR2: SEHNR and FQNEAQ (reference sequence). The CDR3 loop spans 13 amino acids. V lost 5 bases and J lost 5, with 12 bases in between. The CDR3 DNA is TGTGCCAGCAGCCCTGAGGGGAGTGAGACCCAGTACTTC. This gives the protein CASSPEGSETQYF.

About this clone: Other DNA sequences from this sample encode an identical CDR3 as well. The chain has TRBV5-1 and TRBJ1-6, with D tentatively TRBD1 (5 bases). The CDR3 is made up of 14 amino acids. V was clipped by 1 base and J by 6 bases, with 8 bases between them. Germline values: CDR1 SGHRS, CDR2 YFSETQ. For the CDR3, the DNA is TGCGCCAGCAGCTTGACGGGGGGTAATTCACCCCTCCACTTT. This encodes CASSLTGGNSPLHF.